The entry below describes one T cell receptor (beta chain). The length of the CDR3 is 18 residues. Germline assignment: CDR1 LGHNA and CDR2 YSLEER. V was clipped by 1 base and J by 4 bases; unmatched bases: 14. This sample is drawn from a study of blood T cell repertoires in COVID-19. Study context: Spain, Italy and the United States supplied samples that represented acute and convalescent COVID-19. From T cells, B-cell-depleted T cells, or PBMCs came the material, which was cDNA or gDNA.

Per the study methods: Quantification of nucleated cells was approximated via reference gene primer amplification. The method was immunoSEQ multiplex PCR; TCRdb's version includes in-frame clones alone and lacks a portion of them. The V and J calls and clone size were taken over from that table, and D and trimming were inferred from the DNA. Among under 250,000 clones listed, roughly 82% were seen once. This chain uses TRBV4-3 with TRBJ2-5, with 8 bases lining up with TRBD2. The sequence came from a woman between 65 and 79 years old with acute or convalescent COVID-19. The material sequenced was peripheral blood. CDR3 sequence reads: CASSQVGPGGPSPETQYF. The CDR3 DNA follows: TGCGCCAGCAGCCAAGTCGGTCCGGGGGGGCCATCTCCAGAGACCCAGTACTTC.